This TCR beta chain is from a study of cytomegalovirus exposure and HLA in healthy donors. The study, taken as a whole, reports: By a later analysis, the bulk of CMV-associated TCR beta chains appeared HLA-restricted.

The V end lost 1 base, the J end lost 2 bases, and 11 bases lay between the germline ends. The CDR3 contains 15 residues. The germline V gene has CDR1 SGHTA and CDR2 FQGNSA. A remark on this clone: Antigen: not known.

The PCR made use of 60 Vbeta and 13 Jbeta primers. Assay used: immunoSEQ multiplex PCR; TCRdb lists only in-frame clones, some missing. This table holds about 140,000 clones, approximately 71% found once. This clonotype was sampled from a woman aged 45-65 years in good health and CMV-seronegative. The rearrangement links TRBV7-2 to TRBJ1-1; D is unclear. Sequencing input: PBMCs. The CDR3 DNA follows: TGTGCCAGCAGCTTAGATGGAAAGACAAACACTGAAGCTTTCTTT. This translates into CASSLDGKTNTEAFF.